These T cell receptor beta chains were read from a single sample in a study of cytomegalovirus exposure and HLA in healthy donors. The method was immunoSEQ multiplex PCR; TCRdb's version includes in-frame clones alone and lacks a portion of them. The sample lists roughly 160,000 clones; 71% were seen once. Sequenced sample: PBMCs. These receptors came from a girl under 18 in good health and CMV-seronegative. Both conserved end residues are part of each CDR3. The D gene is left open where the match is weak. The size entry is marked missing in some rows and otherwise reads once, few, many or a size class.

j_call | clone_size | d_call | v_call | cdr3_nt | cdr3_aa
TRBJ1-1 | few | NA | TRBV6-5 | TGTGCCAGCAGCCAACCAGGGATTTTCGAAGCTTTCTTT | CASSQPGIFEAFF
TRBJ2-2 | many | NA | TRBV6-4 | TGTGCCAGCAGTGGGACTAACACCGGGGAGCTGTTTTTT | CASSGTNTGELFF
TRBJ1-4 | few | TRBD1 | TRBV14 | TGTGCCAGCAGCCCCACACACAGGGACAGGGATGAAAAACTGTTTTTT | CASSPTHRDRDEKLFF
TRBJ2-7 | NA | TRBD1 | TRBV28 | TGTGCCAGCAGTCTCCAACGGCAGGGGGTATACGAGCAGTACTTC | CASSLQRQGVYEQYF
TRBJ1-1 | NA | NA | TRBV5-1 | TGCGCCAGCAGCTTGGAAGGGGGAGAAGCTTTCTTT | CASSLEGGEAFF
TRBJ1-2 | few | NA | TRBV7-9 | TGTGCCAGCAGCTTAGCCGGTGGGCCGAACTATGGCTACACCTTC | CASSLAGGPNYGYTF
TRBJ2-7 | few | NA | TRBV2 | TGTGCCAGCCTGGGGACATACGGGGACTACGAGCAGTACTTC | CASLGTYGDYEQYF
TRBJ1-2 | NA | NA | TRBV4-1 | TGCGCCAGCAGCCAAGTCAAGGCAGGGGACTATGGCTACACCTTC | CASSQVKAGDYGYTF
TRBJ2-3 | few | TRBD2 | TRBV4-2 | TGTGCCAGCAGCCAAGACGGGGGACTAGCGGGGGGGTTCGATACGCAGTATTTT | CASSQDGGLAGGFDTQYF
TRBJ2-1 | NA | TRBD1 | TRBV9 | TGTGCCAGCAGCGTCACAGGGTTGGGACAGGGGGAGGATGAGCAGTTCTTC | CASSVTGLGQGEDEQFF
TRBJ2-3 | once | TRBD2 | TRBV2 | TGTGCCAGCAGTGAAGCGGGCCTAGCGGTCACAGATACGCAGTATTTT | CASSEAGLAVTDTQYF
TRBJ1-1 | few | NA | TRBV2 | TGTGCCGGTTCAAAGGGGCAGGGGATCTTGTCGGCTTTCTTT | CAGSKGQGILSAFF
TRBJ2-1 | NA | TRBD2 | TRBV7-9 | TGTGCCAGCAGCCCAAGCGGGGGGGCCTACAATGAGCAGTTCTTC | CASSPSGGAYNEQFF
TRBJ2-2 | NA | NA | TRBV15 | TGTGCCACCAAACAGGGGGGGCCGGGCACCGGGGAGCTGTTTTTT | CATKQGGPGTGELFF
TRBJ1-3 | NA | TRBD1 | TRBV6-5 | TGTGCCAGCAGTTCCAAAACAGGGGCTGGAAACACCATATATTTT | CASSSKTGAGNTIYF
TRBJ2-5 | NA | TRBD2 | TRBV19 | TGTGCCAGTAGTATAGAAACAGCGGGAACCAGGGAGACCCAGTACTTC | CASSIETAGTRETQYF
TRBJ1-3 | once | NA | TRBV5-1 | TGCGCCAGCAGCCTAACACAAGGACAGCGCTCTGGAAACACCATATATTTT | CASSLTQGQRSGNTIYF
TRBJ1-2 | NA | TRBD1 | TRBV2 | TGTGCCAGCAGTGAAGAGTCAGGGGGCCTTGGCTACACCTTC | CASSEESGGLGYTF
TRBJ1-2 | NA | TRBD1 | TRBV7-2 | TGTGCCAGCAGCCAGGGGACAGGCCTCTATGGCTACACCTTC | CASSQGTGLYGYTF
TRBJ1-5 | few | NA | TRBV2 | TGTGCCAGCAGCCTTCGACAGGCCCTTCGGCCCCAGCATTTT | CASSLRQALRPQHF
TRBJ1-1 | NA | NA | TRBV4-1 | TGCGCCAGCAGCCAAGTTGAGACTGAAGCTTTCTTT | CASSQVETEAFF
TRBJ2-3 | few | NA | TRBV5-1 | TGCGCCAGCAGCACTGACAGGACCCTACACACAGATACGCAGTATTTT | CASSTDRTLHTDTQYF
TRBJ2-2 | once | NA | TRBV5-1 | TGCGCCAGCACCGACGGGGGGCCCGGGGAGCTGTTTTTT | CASTDGGPGELFF
TRBJ1-1 | NA | NA | TRBV18 | TGTGCCAGCTCACCACTCGACAGGACCTACACTGAAGCTTTCTTT | CASSPLDRTYTEAFF
TRBJ1-6 | NA | TRBD1 | TRBV28 | TGTGCCAGCAGTTCCGGGACAGGTCGTTCACCCCTCCACTTT | CASSSGTGRSPLHF
TRBJ1-2 | NA | TRBD1 | TRBV5-6 | TGTGCCAGCATGAACAGGGGGGTCGACAACTATGGCTACACCTTC | CASMNRGVDNYGYTF
TRBJ2-5 | NA | TRBD2 | TRBV4-1 | TGCGCCAGCAGCCCAGCGGGGGGGCTTATCACGGAGACCCAGTACTTC | CASSPAGGLITETQYF
TRBJ1-5 | few | NA | TRBV18 | TGTGCCAGCTCACCAGGGAGAAGGGAGTATAGCAATCAGCCCCAGCATTTT | CASSPGRREYSNQPQHF
TRBJ1-1 | NA | NA | TRBV11-2 | TGTGCCAGCAGCTTAGTGGTCAGGGACACTGAAGCTTTCTTT | CASSLVVRDTEAFF
TRBJ2-7 | NA | NA | TRBV19 | TGTGCCAGTAGTATAGCCGCGAACTCCGAGCAGTACTTC | CASSIAANSEQYF
TRBJ1-1 | NA | NA | TRBV4-2 | TGTGCCAGCAGCCAAGAGGAGGTAGCTTTCTTT | CASSQEEVAFF
TRBJ2-1 | few | TRBD2 | TRBV5-1 | TGCGCCAGCAGCTTCGAGGAACGTAGCGGGGTCAATGAGCAGTTCTTC | CASSFEERSGVNEQFF
TRBJ1-6 | NA | NA | TRBV5-4 | TGTGCCAGCAGCTACCGGAGCAGGGAAAATTCACCCCTCCACTTT | CASSYRSRENSPLHF
TRBJ1-2 | NA | TRBD1 | TRBV6-1 | TGTGCCAGCAGTGAATGGGGCGGGACAGGGGGACCTAACTATGGCTACACCTTC | CASSEWGGTGGPNYGYTF
TRBJ2-2 | NA | TRBD2 | TRBV30 | TGTGCCTGGCTCCTAGCGGGGGCGGGGACCGGGGAGCTGTTTTTT | CAWLLAGAGTGELFF
TRBJ2-7 | NA | NA | TRBV9 | TGTGCCAGCAGTCGGCGACAGGGAGGCGAGCAGTACTTC | CASSRRQGGEQYF
TRBJ2-2 | NA | TRBD1 | TRBV19 | TGTGCCAGTTCCGGGACAGGGATGAATCCGAACACCGGGGAGCTGTTTTTT | CASSGTGMNPNTGELFF
TRBJ1-1 | NA | NA | TRBV2 | TGTGCCAGCAGTCGGACACCTGAAGCTTTCTTT | CASSRTPEAFF
TRBJ2-5 | NA | NA | TRBV19 | TGTGCCAGCAGGGGCCCGGGACATCGGCAAGAGACCCAGTACTTC | CASRGPGHRQETQYF
TRBJ1-1 | NA | NA | TRBV5-1 | TGCGCCAGCAGCTTGTCGGTACAGGGCACTGAAGCTTTCTTT | CASSLSVQGTEAFF